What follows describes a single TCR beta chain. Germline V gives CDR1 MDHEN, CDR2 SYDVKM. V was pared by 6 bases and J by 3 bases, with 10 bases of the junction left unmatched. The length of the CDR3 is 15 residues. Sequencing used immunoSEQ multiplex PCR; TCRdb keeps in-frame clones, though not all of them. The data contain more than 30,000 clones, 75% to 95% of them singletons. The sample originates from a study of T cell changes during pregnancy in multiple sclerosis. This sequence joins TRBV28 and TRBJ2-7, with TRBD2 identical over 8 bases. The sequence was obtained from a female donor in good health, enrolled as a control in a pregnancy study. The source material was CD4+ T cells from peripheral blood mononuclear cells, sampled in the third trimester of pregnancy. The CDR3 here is CASSRTSGLSYEQYF. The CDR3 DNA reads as TGTGCCAGCAGCCGAACTAGCGGCCTCAGCTACGAGCAGTACTTC.